This record looks at one TCR beta chain sequence and its context. Its antigen remains unidentified. Samples with a second dose at about 4 or about 12 weeks were pooled together. This CDR3 has 14 residues. Germline-derived CDR1 and CDR2 are SGHNT and YYREEE (reference sequence). Trimming took off 3 bases at V and 2 bases at J, with 11 bases between the two ends. The record originates from a study of T cell responses to AZD1222 COVID-19 vaccine. General study results and limits: Along spike, vaccine-associated CD4 TCRs were found throughout, with dominance at 160-218 and 743-854. Donors were mostly white British, more females; clonal diversity possibly underestimated. Close to half of all spike-specific TCRs reportedly target regions of the variants that are unmutated.

Libraries were prepared by immunoSEQ multiplex PCR; TCRdb keeps only in-frame clonotypes and omits some of them. The sample has about 86,000 clones, approximately 89% seen once; the top ten hold roughly 5.3%. This chain joins TRBV5-4 and TRBJ1-2; D perhaps matches TRBD1 (6 bases). The TCR originated in an adult who received the AZD1222 COVID-19 vaccine. The sequences come from peripheral blood, collected 28 days after the second AZD1222 dose. In DNA form, the CDR3 reads TGTGCCAGCAGCTGGGGGGCTGAGAACTATGGCTACACCTTC. Encoded protein: CASSWGAENYGYTF.